This T cell receptor beta chain was recorded in a study of blood T cell repertoires in COVID-19. Whole-study context: There were acute and convalescent COVID-19 samples, and they came from the United States, Italy and Spain. From T cells, B-cell-depleted T cells, or PBMCs came the material, which was cDNA or gDNA.

This CDR3 has 14 amino acids. V lost 5 bases and J lost 4; bases outside the gene matches: 6. The V gene's germline CDR1 is SGHRS and CDR2 YFSETQ. Study processing details: The assay estimated nucleated cells by amplifying reference gene primers. The data were produced by immunoSEQ multiplex PCR, yet TCRdb's version contains in-frame clones alone and is incomplete. The V and J calls and clone size come from that table; D and trimming were worked out from the DNA. The sample records approximately 170,000 clones, roughly 85% being singletons. The clonotype originates from a woman in her forties or fifties who had recovered from COVID-19. The rearrangement links TRBV5-1 to TRBJ2-1; 7 bases line up with TRBD2. Source material: PBMCs or T cells enriched from blood (not recorded which). The CDR3 sequence: CASSSPGGYNEQFF. The CDR3 DNA reads as TGCGCCAGCAGTTCCCCCGGGGGGTACAATGAGCAGTTCTTC.